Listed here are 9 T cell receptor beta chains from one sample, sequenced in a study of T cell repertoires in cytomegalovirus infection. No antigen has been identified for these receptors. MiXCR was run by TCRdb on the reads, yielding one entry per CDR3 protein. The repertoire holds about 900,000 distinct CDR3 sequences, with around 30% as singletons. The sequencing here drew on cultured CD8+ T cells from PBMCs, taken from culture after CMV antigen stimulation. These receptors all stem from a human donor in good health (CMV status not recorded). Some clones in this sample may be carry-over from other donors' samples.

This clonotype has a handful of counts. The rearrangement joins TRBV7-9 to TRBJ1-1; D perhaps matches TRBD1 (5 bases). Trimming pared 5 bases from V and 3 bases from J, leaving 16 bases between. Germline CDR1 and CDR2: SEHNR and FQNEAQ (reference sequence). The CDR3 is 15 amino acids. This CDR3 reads CASSLGETGYTEAFF. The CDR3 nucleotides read TGTGCCAGCAGCCTGGGGGAGACCGGGTACACTGAAGCTTTCTTT.

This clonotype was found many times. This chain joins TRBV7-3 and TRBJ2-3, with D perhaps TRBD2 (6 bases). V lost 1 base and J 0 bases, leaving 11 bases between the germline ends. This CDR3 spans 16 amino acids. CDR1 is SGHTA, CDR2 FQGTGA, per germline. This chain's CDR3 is CASSLILAGSTDTQYF. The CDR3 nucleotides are TGTGCCAGCAGCTTAATCCTGGCGGGGAGCACAGATACGCAGTATTTT.

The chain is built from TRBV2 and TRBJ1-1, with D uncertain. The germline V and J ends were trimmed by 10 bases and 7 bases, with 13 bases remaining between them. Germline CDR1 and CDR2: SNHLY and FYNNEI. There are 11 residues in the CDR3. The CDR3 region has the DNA TGTGCCACCCTTGGTTCGCTTGAAGCTTTCTTT. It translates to CATLGSLEAFF.

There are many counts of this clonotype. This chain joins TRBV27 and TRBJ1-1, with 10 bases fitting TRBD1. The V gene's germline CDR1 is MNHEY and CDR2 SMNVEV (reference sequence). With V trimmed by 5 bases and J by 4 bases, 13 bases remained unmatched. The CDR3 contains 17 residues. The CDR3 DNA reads TGTGCCAGCAGTCCCCGACAGGGGGCGTTGCTTTTCACTGAAGCTTTCTTT. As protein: CASSPRQGALLFTEAFF.

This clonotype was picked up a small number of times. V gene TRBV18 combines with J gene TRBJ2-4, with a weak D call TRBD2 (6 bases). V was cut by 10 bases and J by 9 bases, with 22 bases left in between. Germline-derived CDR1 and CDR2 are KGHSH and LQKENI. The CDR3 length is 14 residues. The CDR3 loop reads CATIPDGGTVIQYF. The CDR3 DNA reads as TGTGCCACCATTCCGGACGGGGGAACGGTCATTCAGTACTTC.

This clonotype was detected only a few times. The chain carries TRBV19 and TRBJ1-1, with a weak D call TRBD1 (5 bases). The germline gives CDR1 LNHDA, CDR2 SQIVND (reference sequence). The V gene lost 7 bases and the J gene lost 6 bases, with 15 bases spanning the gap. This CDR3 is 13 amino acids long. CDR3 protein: CASTGTARPEAFF. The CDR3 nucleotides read TGTGCCAGTACCGGGACGGCACGTCCTGAAGCTTTCTTT.

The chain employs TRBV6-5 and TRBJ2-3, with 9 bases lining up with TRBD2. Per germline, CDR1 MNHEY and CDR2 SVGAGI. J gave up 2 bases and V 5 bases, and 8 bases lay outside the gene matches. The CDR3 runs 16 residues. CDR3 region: CASSSLAGVYTDTQYF. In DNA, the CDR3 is TGTGCCAGCAGTAGTTTAGCGGGGGTTTACACAGATACGCAGTATTTT.

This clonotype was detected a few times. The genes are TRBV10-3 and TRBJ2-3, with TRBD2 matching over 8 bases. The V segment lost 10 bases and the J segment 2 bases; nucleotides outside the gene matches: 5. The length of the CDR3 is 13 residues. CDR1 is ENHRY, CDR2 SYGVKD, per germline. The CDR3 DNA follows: TGTGCCACCCGGGGGGGCCTCACAGATACGCAGTATTTT. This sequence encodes CATRGGLTDTQYF.

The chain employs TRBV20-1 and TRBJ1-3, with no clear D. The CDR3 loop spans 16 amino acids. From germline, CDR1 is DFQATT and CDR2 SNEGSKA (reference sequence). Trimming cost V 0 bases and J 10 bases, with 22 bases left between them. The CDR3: CSARDEGGSGISTIYF. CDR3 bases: TGCAGTGCTAGAGATGAAGGAGGGAGTGGAATTAGTACCATATATTTT.